One sample yielded the 32 T cell receptor beta chains listed below, sequenced in a study of blood T cell repertoires in COVID-19. The method was immunoSEQ multiplex PCR; TCRdb's version includes in-frame clones alone and lacks a portion of them. The profile shows approximately 230,000 clones, approximately 88% of them singletons. Sequencing was performed on peripheral blood. All receptors come from a woman aged 30 to 39 with COVID-19, enrolled during active disease.

The genes are TRBV7-9 and TRBJ2-7; the match to TRBD1 covers 10 bases. This CDR3 has 15 amino acids. The ends lost 3 bases at V and 3 bases at J; junction bases unmatched: 5. Germline loops: CDR1 SEHNR, CDR2 FQNEAQ (reference sequence). The CDR3 spells CASSFTGTGVYEQYV. The CDR3 DNA is TGTGCCAGCAGCTTTACCGGGACAGGGGTCTACGAGCAGTACGTC.

This clone has more than one count but fewer than ten. The chain links TRBV5-5 to TRBJ1-5; 9 positions match TRBD1. CDR3 length: 16 amino acids. Losses at the gene ends were 4 bases for V and 6 bases for J; bases not matched to a gene: 11. Germline V gives CDR1 SGHKS, CDR2 YYEKEE (reference sequence). The CDR3 DNA is TGTGCCAGCAGCACCACGCTTGGGACAGGGTTTCAGCCCCAGCATTTT. Its protein is CASSTTLGTGFQPQHF.

The gene calls are TRBV5-4 and TRBJ2-4, with 8 positions matching TRBD1. The J segment lost 0 bases and the V segment lost 4 bases, leaving 12 bases of the junction unmatched. Germline V gene data show CDR1 as SGHNT and CDR2 as YYREEE (reference sequence). CDR3 size: 18 residues. CDR3: CASSTGQGITIAKNIQYF. The CDR3 nucleotides read TGTGCCAGCAGCACCGGACAGGGAATCACCATAGCCAAAAACATTCAGTACTTC.

The V call is TRBV5-8, the J call TRBJ2-2; 8 nucleotides line up with TRBD2. Germline CDR1 reads SGHTS; CDR2 reads YDEGEE. The trim removed 3 bases at V and 3 bases at J, leaving 4 bases unmatched. The CDR3 is made up of 15 amino acids. The CDR3 sequence is CASSSGGLDTGELFF. CDR3 bases: TGTGCCAGCAGCTCGGGGGGGCTGGACACCGGGGAGCTGTTTTTT.

The rearrangement uses TRBV6-5 and TRBJ1-2; tentative D call: TRBD1 (6 bases). V was cut by 7 bases and J by 12 bases, with 21 bases left in between. The CDR3 length is 13 residues. From germline, CDR1 is MNHEY and CDR2 SVGAGI. CDR3 coding DNA: TGTGCCAGCACTATCTTGACAGGCCCACAGGACACCTTC. It yields the protein CASTILTGPQDTF.

V is TRBV28 and J is TRBJ1-4; no reliable D call. The CDR3 totals 12 residues. V dropped 6 bases and J dropped 7 bases, with 9 bases sitting between them. Germline V CDR1 and CDR2: MDHEN, SYDVKM. The DNA of the CDR3 is TGTGCCAGCAGGGGCAGGCGTGAAAAACTGTTTTTT. Translating it yields CASRGRREKLFF.

The chain is built from TRBV2 and TRBJ1-5, with D perhaps TRBD1 (6 bases). CDR1 is SNHLY and CDR2 is FYNNEI in the germline V gene. V gave up 10 bases and J gave up 7 bases, with 17 bases separating them. This CDR3 has 13 amino acids. The DNA of the CDR3 is TGTGCCACCGGGGGAGGGGGTGGGCAGCCCCAGCATTTT. Its protein product is CATGGGGGQPQHF.

The chain employs TRBV30 and TRBJ2-1; D unclear. CDR1 and CDR2 (germline): GTSNPN, SVGIG (reference sequence). Between the trimmed V and J ends, which lost 2 bases and 2 bases, there was a span of 13 bases. The CDR3 spans 15 residues. This CDR3 reads CAWSLEVQPYNEQFF. CDR3 sequence (DNA): TGTGCCTGGAGTCTCGAGGTTCAACCCTACAATGAGCAGTTCTTC.

The chain has TRBV5-8 and TRBJ2-3; 8 bases line up with TRBD2. The V gene's germline CDR1 is SGHTS and CDR2 YDEGEE. Trimming took 1 base from V and 2 from J; bases not matched to a gene: 12. The CDR3 is 18 residues long. For the CDR3, the DNA is TGTGCCAGCAGCTTGTCCCAGGGCCCCGGGAGGGTCACAGATACGCAGTATTTT. This gives the protein CASSLSQGPGRVTDTQYF.

The genes are TRBV6-6 and TRBJ1-5, with D perhaps matching TRBD1 (5 bases). This CDR3 contains 16 residues. Germline-derived CDR1 and CDR2 are MNHNY and SVGAGI (reference sequence). The V end lost 4 bases, the J end lost 4 bases, and 17 bases lay between the germline ends. The CDR3 DNA reads as TGTGCCAGCAGTTCCCGACGTGGGGCCTCGAATCAGCCCCAGCATTTT. Amino acid sequence: CASSSRRGASNQPQHF.

This clone was seen once. V gene TRBV24-1 combines with J gene TRBJ2-5; D possibly corresponds to TRBD2 (6 bases). Germline CDR1 is KGHDR and CDR2 is SFDVKD. CDR3 length: 15 amino acids. The ends were cut back, 3 bases at V and 5 bases at J, with 15 bases in the middle. CDR3 coding DNA: TGTGCCACCAGTGATGGGGGACTCGCGGGGGAGACCCAGTACTTC. As protein: CATSDGGLAGETQYF.

This chain connects TRBV6-2 or TRBV6-3 to TRBJ1-5, with D possibly being TRBD1 (5 bases). V lost 5 bases to trimming and J lost 0 bases, with 11 bases between them. The CDR3 is 15 amino acids. Germline values: CDR1 MNHEY, CDR2 SVGEGT. As DNA, the CDR3 is TGTGCCAGCAGTCGGGGGGGTTATAGCAATCAGCCCCAGCATTTT. Translated, it gives CASSRGGYSNQPQHF.

The chain carries TRBV18 and TRBJ1-5; tentative D call: TRBD1 (6 bases). This CDR3 is 13 amino acids long. V was trimmed by 4 bases and J by 6 bases, leaving 10 bases between them. CDR1 and CDR2 from the germline V gene are KGHSH and LQKENI. CDR3 nucleotides: TGTGCCAGCTCACAGGACAGAGGTCAGCCCCAGCATTTT. Its translation is CASSQDRGQPQHF. Combining the CDR3 with reference TRBV18 and TRBJ1-5 gives the whole variable domain NAGVMQNPRHLVRRRGQEARLRCSPMKGHSHVYWYRQLPEEGLKFMVYLQKENIIDESGMPKERFSAEFPKEGPSILRIQQVVRGDSAAYFCASSQDRGQPQHFGDGTRLSIL.

In this sample, this clone turned up a few times. V usage is TRBV6-1 and J usage is TRBJ2-7, with 8 bases fitting TRBD2. Per the germline V gene, CDR1 is MNHNS and CDR2 is SASEGT. The V segment lost 7 bases and the J segment 0 bases; nucleotides outside the gene matches: 2. There are 13 residues in the CDR3. CDR3 sequence (DNA): TGTGCCAGCACCGGGGGGGACTCCTACGAGCAGTACTTC. It yields the protein CASTGGDSYEQYF.

The chain recombines TRBV7-2 with TRBJ2-3; D gene unclear. V lost 10 bases and J 3 bases, leaving 17 bases between the germline ends. CDR3 length: 14 residues. Per germline, CDR1 SGHTA and CDR2 FQGNSA. The CDR3, as DNA: TGTGCCACCGAGCCCCCCGCTAGGACAGATACGCAGTATTTT. This gives the protein CATEPPARTDTQYF.

This clone showed up just once. This chain connects TRBV19 to TRBJ2-5; 11 nucleotides align to TRBD2. The CDR3 runs 16 residues. Germline assignment: CDR1 LNHDA and CDR2 SQIVND (reference sequence). V gave up 2 bases and J gave up 2 bases; unmatched junction bases: 4. CDR3 in amino acids: CASSILGTSGQETQYF. The CDR3 DNA sequence: TGTGCCAGTAGTATATTGGGGACTAGCGGTCAAGAGACCCAGTACTTC.

This clone was recorded a few times. The chain combines TRBV27 with TRBJ1-2; the match to TRBD1 covers 7 bases. The CDR3 runs to 15 residues. After removal of 5 bases from V and 8 bases from J, the junction contained 14 bases not matched to a gene. CDR1 and CDR2 (germline): MNHEY, SMNVEV (reference sequence). CDR3 coding DNA: TGTGCCAGCAGTATTGACCCTACAGGGGTCCACGGCTACACCTTC. It codes for CASSIDPTGVHGYTF.

The rearrangement uses TRBV3-1 (or the pseudogene TRBV3-2) and TRBJ1-1; D is possibly TRBD1 (5 bases). From germline, CDR1 is LGHDT and CDR2 YNNKEL (reference sequence). V lost 2 bases and J 3 bases, leaving 13 bases between the germline ends. The CDR3 consists of 15 residues. As DNA, the CDR3 is TGTGCCAGCAGCCAATCGGACACCACCTACACTGAAGCTTTCTTT. It is translated as CASSQSDTTYTEAFF.

V and J are TRBV24-1 and TRBJ1-2; D not resolved. This CDR3 contains 15 residues. V lost 4 bases and J 0 bases, leaving 11 bases between the germline ends. Germline V lookup: CDR1 KGHDR, CDR2 SFDVKD. CDR3 sequence (DNA): TGTGCCACCAGTGAGAGACGCGGGACTAACTATGGCTACACCTTC. Its protein is CATSERRGTNYGYTF.

This chain joins TRBV6-6 and TRBJ2-3, with 9 positions matching TRBD2. V gave up 5 bases and J gave up 1 base; unmatched junction bases: 7. From germline, CDR1 is MNHNY and CDR2 SVGAGI (reference sequence). The CDR3 totals 16 residues. CDR3 residues: CASSTSSGAGTDTQYF. The CDR3 DNA follows: TGTGCCAGCAGTACCTCTAGCGGGGCCGGCACAGATACGCAGTATTTT.

The chain recombines TRBV4-1 with TRBJ1-1; D gene ambiguous. The CDR3 is 13 amino acids. Per germline, CDR1 MGHRA and CDR2 YSYEKL. Trimming left V 4 bases short and J 1 base short, with 7 bases between. The DNA for the CDR3 is TGCGCCAGCAGCCCATCACAGAACACTGAAGCTTTCTTT. This sequence encodes CASSPSQNTEAFF.

The chain combines TRBV4-1 with TRBJ2-3; 12 positions agree with TRBD2. The CDR3 covers 17 residues. In germline, CDR1 is MGHRA, CDR2 YSYEKL. V lost 2 bases, J lost 6 bases, and 9 bases stayed unmatched. This chain's CDR3 is CASSQRLAGARKDTQYF. The CDR3 DNA reads TGCGCCAGCAGCCAAAGACTAGCGGGGGCCCGAAAGGATACGCAGTATTTT.

The chain uses TRBV19 and TRBJ2-3, with TRBD1 matching 8 bases. The CDR3 is 15 amino acids. Germline V gene sequence: CDR1 LNHDA, CDR2 SQIVND (reference sequence). With V trimmed by 4 bases and J by 2 bases, 5 bases remained unmatched. The CDR3 nucleotides read TGTGCCAGTAGTACCGGACAGGGCCTCACAGATACGCAGTATTTT. Translation: CASSTGQGLTDTQYF.

The chain recombines TRBV24-1 with TRBJ2-5; D perhaps matches TRBD1 (6 bases). The V and J ends lost 7 bases and 5 bases respectively, with 16 bases between them. The length of the CDR3 is 14 residues. Germline lookup yields CDR1 KGHDR and CDR2 SFDVKD. The CDR3 DNA follows: TGTGCCACCAGCGCCGACAGGCCCGGGGAGACCCAGTACTTC. Its protein is CATSADRPGETQYF.

The V and J genes are TRBV19 and TRBJ2-7; D might be TRBD1 (5 bases). CDR1 and CDR2 (germline): LNHDA, SQIVND (reference sequence). This CDR3 comprises 12 residues. V lost 7 bases to trimming and J lost 1 base, with 8 bases between them. This CDR3 reads CASKTGSYEQYV. The CDR3 DNA reads TGTGCCAGTAAAACAGGTTCCTACGAGCAGTACGTC.

The chain joins TRBV25-1 to TRBJ2-3, with D perhaps matching TRBD2 (6 bases). The germline V gene encodes CDR1 MGHDK and CDR2 SYGVNS. Trimming cost V 7 bases and J 1 base, with 21 bases left between them. CDR3 length: 17 amino acids. The CDR3: CASTAQTSPGGTDTQYF. The DNA of the CDR3 is TGTGCCAGCACCGCCCAGACTAGTCCTGGGGGCACAGATACGCAGTATTTT.

This chain links TRBV2 with TRBJ1-1; D remains unclear. V gave up 2 bases and J gave up 4 bases, with 14 bases separating them. The germline V gene has CDR1 SNHLY and CDR2 FYNNEI. This CDR3 contains 15 residues. CDR3 in amino acids: CASSEYSNLGTEAFF. The CDR3 DNA is TGTGCCAGCAGTGAATACTCTAACCTCGGCACTGAAGCTTTCTTT.

The chain is built from TRBV5-1 and TRBJ2-3; maybe TRBD1 (5 bases). The germline V gene has CDR1 SGHRS and CDR2 YFSETQ. The ends were cut back, 3 bases at V and 3 bases at J, with 17 bases in the middle. The CDR3 spans 16 residues. CDR3 DNA: TGCGCCAGCAGCTCGGCGGTTGACAGTGAAACAGATACGCAGTATTTT. Its protein product is CASSSAVDSETDTQYF.

This chain's CDR3 is CASSYGRNEQFF. In DNA form, the CDR3 reads TGTGCCAGCAGTTACGGTCGGAATGAGCAGTTCTTC. This chain connects TRBV6-2 or TRBV6-3 to TRBJ2-1, with unresolved D. V lost 2 bases to trimming and J lost 7 bases, with 6 bases between them. Germline loops: CDR1 MNHEY, CDR2 SVGEGT. The CDR3 sequence is 12 residues long.

This chain connects TRBV5-1 to TRBJ2-3; 13 bases are shared with TRBD2. The CDR3 sequence is 17 residues long. The V segment lost 5 bases and the J segment 1 base; nucleotides outside the gene matches: 7. Germline V CDR1 and CDR2: SGHRS, YFSETQ. The CDR3 nucleotides are TGCGCCAGCAGTCCCGGACTAGCGGGGGTCCGCACAGATACGCAGTATTTT. Its translation is CASSPGLAGVRTDTQYF.

This clone was seen only once. The chain uses TRBV6-2 or TRBV6-3 and TRBJ2-7; a possible D gene is TRBD2 (6 bases). Trimming pared 2 bases from V and 0 bases from J, leaving 17 bases between. The CDR3 sequence is 17 residues long. Germline V lookup: CDR1 MNHEY, CDR2 SVGEGT. CDR3 sequence: CASSYATRGTISYEQYF. DNA for the CDR3: TGTGCCAGCAGTTACGCCACCCGGGGGACGATCTCCTACGAGCAGTACTTC.

The CDR3 DNA reads as TGTGCCAGCAGCTCACTAGCGGGGGGGCCCACAGATACGCAGTATTTT. This translates into CASSSLAGGPTDTQYF. The chain links TRBV7-2 to TRBJ2-3, with 13 nucleotides matching TRBD2. The V gene end was trimmed by 4 bases and the J gene end by 2 bases; junction bases not matched to a gene: 3. The CDR3 has 16 amino acids. Germline CDR1 and CDR2: SGHTA and FQGNSA. The full variable domain, completed using reference TRBV7-2 and TRBJ2-3, is GAGVSQSPSNKVTEKGKDVELRCDPISGHTALYWYRQSLGQGLEFLIYFQGNSAPDKSGLPSDRFSAERTGGSVSTLTIQRTQQEDSAVYLCASSSLAGGPTDTQYFGPGTRLTVL.